Listed here is a single TCR beta chain. The data were obtained in a study of shared clonotypes between healthy human individuals. TCRdb's table, derived via immunoSEQ multiplex PCR, lists solely in-frame clones and lacks some. This sample has 2 million to 3 million clones, with more than 85% found just once. Donors included only healthy HIV-negative adults lacking recent acute infections or vaccinations. V gave up 8 bases and J gave up 0 bases, with 5 bases separating them. Germline-derived CDR1 and CDR2 are MNHEY and SMNVEV (reference sequence). This CDR3 contains 11 residues. This sequence joins TRBV27 and TRBJ2-7; D ambiguous. This sequence originates from a man younger than 35 in good health. Some clones in this sample may be carry-over from other donors' samples. Source material: naive CD4+ T cells from PBMCs. Subset reported: CD45RA+ positively selected. CDR3 loop: CASWTSYEQYF. In DNA form, the CDR3 reads TGTGCCAGCTGGACCTCCTACGAGCAGTACTTC.